The source of this T cell receptor (beta chain) is a study of Ad26.COV2.S vaccination and SARS-CoV-2 variants. Background on the study: The Ad26.COV2.S arm of the COV1001 trial was where the donor was placed. Once or twice, 56 days apart, Ad26.COV2.S was delivered intramuscularly. Points from the study as a whole: Participants given vaccine showed non-spike TCR breadth similar to that of placebo recipients.

Of note for this clone: Its antigen is still unknown.

Treatment in this sample: about 20 received Ad26.COV2.S at low or high dose, single or two shots; 5 received placebo; per-sample allocation not given. Day 63 following the first vaccine or placebo injection was when the samples were taken. Boston hosted the donor, who was an adult aged 18-55 years. The CDR3 spans 14 residues. Trimming took 4 bases from V and 4 from J, leaving 13 bases between them. Germline V gene sequence: CDR1 SGHDT, CDR2 YYEEEE. Sequenced by immunoSEQ multiplex PCR; TCRdb stores in-frame clones only, minus some. This table has approximately 410,000 clones, approximately 88% appearing once.

The sample was peripheral blood, taken in a trial of Ad26.COV2.S vaccine versus placebo. The rearrangement links TRBV5-6 to TRBJ2-3, with D unclear. The receptor was derived from a person between 18 and 60 years old who received the Ad26.COV2.S COVID-19 vaccine or a placebo. In DNA, the CDR3 is TGTGCCAGCAGCGTTGGGGTTAGGGCAGATACGCAGTATTTT. The encoded protein is CASSVGVRADTQYF.